This is a list of T cell receptor beta chains from one sample in a study of T cell changes during pregnancy in multiple sclerosis. Profiled with immunoSEQ multiplex PCR; TCRdb holds only in-frame clones, not every one. The sample has roughly 51,000 clones; roughly 92% are singletons. The sample consisted of CD8+ T cells from peripheral blood mononuclear cells, taken before pregnancy. All receptors come from a female donor with multiple sclerosis, enrolled in a pregnancy study. The CDR3 runs from the conserved cysteine through the conserved F or W. The order of the fields is CDR3 DNA, CDR3 protein, clone size, J gene, V gene, D gene, CDR3 length. D genes are given only for firm matches. For some rows the clone size is stated as once, few or many, or as a class when expanded; others skip it.

CDR3 DNA: TGTGCCAGCAGTTTTCGAAGCCTCTACGAGCAGTACTTC
CDR3 protein: CASSFRSLYEQYF
clone size: .
J gene: TRBJ2-7
V gene: TRBV27
D gene: .
CDR3 length: 13

CDR3 DNA: TGTGCCAGCACACCGACGTCAGCGGGAGACTACGAGCAGTACTTC
CDR3 protein: CASTPTSAGDYEQYF
clone size: .
J gene: TRBJ2-7
V gene: TRBV11-2
D gene: TRBD2
CDR3 length: 15

CDR3 DNA: TGCGCCAGCAGCATCTGGACAGGGGTATCAACCCTGAAGGACACTGAAGCTTTCTTT
CDR3 protein: CASSIWTGVSTLKDTEAFF
clone size: .
J gene: TRBJ1-1
V gene: TRBV5-1
D gene: TRBD1
CDR3 length: 19

CDR3 DNA: TGTGCCAGCGTAAACAGGGGGACCAGGAACACCGGGGAGCTGTTTTTT
CDR3 protein: CASVNRGTRNTGELFF
clone size: .
J gene: TRBJ2-2
V gene: TRBV27
D gene: TRBD1
CDR3 length: 16

CDR3 DNA: TGCGCCAGCATCCGGGACAGGGCCTACGAGCAGTACTTC
CDR3 protein: CASIRDRAYEQYF
clone size: .
J gene: TRBJ2-7
V gene: TRBV5-1
D gene: TRBD1
CDR3 length: 13

CDR3 DNA: TGTGCCAGCAGCTTAGTTGAGGTAGGTGAGCAGTTCTTC
CDR3 protein: CASSLVEVGEQFF
clone size: .
J gene: TRBJ2-1
V gene: TRBV7-8
D gene: .
CDR3 length: 13

CDR3 DNA: TGCAGCGTTGAGGGGACTAGCGGGACAGATACGCAGTATTTT
CDR3 protein: CSVEGTSGTDTQYF
clone size: .
J gene: TRBJ2-3
V gene: TRBV29-1
D gene: TRBD2
CDR3 length: 14

CDR3 DNA: TGTGCCAGCAGTTCGGGGACAAATCCCTACGAGCAGTACTTC
CDR3 protein: CASSSGTNPYEQYF
clone size: .
J gene: TRBJ2-7
V gene: TRBV27
D gene: .
CDR3 length: 14

CDR3 DNA: TGTGCCAGCAGGGGGACCGGGACAGGGTATGGCTACACCTTC
CDR3 protein: CASRGTGTGYGYTF
clone size: .
J gene: TRBJ1-2
V gene: TRBV25-1
D gene: TRBD1
CDR3 length: 14

CDR3 DNA: TGTGCCATCAGTAGCGGGCCATCCTCCTACGAGCAGTACTTC
CDR3 protein: CAISSGPSSYEQYF
clone size: .
J gene: TRBJ2-7
V gene: TRBV10-3
D gene: .
CDR3 length: 14

CDR3 DNA: TGTGCCACCAGCAGTGAAAGGGGGCCCTACGAGCAGTACTTC
CDR3 protein: CATSSERGPYEQYF
clone size: .
J gene: TRBJ2-7
V gene: TRBV15
D gene: TRBD1
CDR3 length: 14

CDR3 DNA: TGTGCCAGCAAGGGGCCCTACCCCTCCTACGAGCAGTACTTC
CDR3 protein: CASKGPYPSYEQYF
clone size: .
J gene: TRBJ2-7
V gene: TRBV6-6
D gene: .
CDR3 length: 14

CDR3 DNA: TGTGCCAGTGCGGCGAACACTGAAGCTTTCTTT
CDR3 protein: CASAANTEAFF
clone size: .
J gene: TRBJ1-1
V gene: TRBV19
D gene: .
CDR3 length: 11

CDR3 DNA: TGTGCCAGCAGCCAAAGGACAGGGGCATATCAGGAGCTGTTTTTT
CDR3 protein: CASSQRTGAYQELFF
clone size: .
J gene: TRBJ2-2
V gene: TRBV2
D gene: TRBD1
CDR3 length: 15

CDR3 DNA: TGTGCCAGCAGTTTCCGGGGGGCCCCTGAAGCTTTCTTT
CDR3 protein: CASSFRGAPEAFF
clone size: .
J gene: TRBJ1-1
V gene: TRBV28
D gene: .
CDR3 length: 13

CDR3 DNA: TGTGCCAGCAGCGTTTCTAGCGGGGGAAGCACAGATACGCAGTATTTT
CDR3 protein: CASSVSSGGSTDTQYF
clone size: .
J gene: TRBJ2-3
V gene: TRBV9
D gene: TRBD2
CDR3 length: 16

CDR3 DNA: TGTGCCAGCAGCTATTGGGCGGGGGTCGAGCAGTACTTC
CDR3 protein: CASSYWAGVEQYF
clone size: .
J gene: TRBJ2-7
V gene: TRBV5-4
D gene: TRBD2
CDR3 length: 13

CDR3 DNA: TGTGCCAGCAGCCTTGGGGCGGCCTCCTACGAGCAGTACTTC
CDR3 protein: CASSLGAASYEQYF
clone size: .
J gene: TRBJ2-7
V gene: TRBV28
D gene: .
CDR3 length: 14

CDR3 DNA: TGTGCCAGCAGTTTAACCGACTTATCCAGTGAGCAGTTCTTC
CDR3 protein: CASSLTDLSSEQFF
clone size: .
J gene: TRBJ2-1
V gene: TRBV27
D gene: .
CDR3 length: 14

CDR3 DNA: TGTGCCAGCAGCGTAGAAGGGACTAGCGGAGCAGAGCAGTTCTTC
CDR3 protein: CASSVEGTSGAEQFF
clone size: .
J gene: TRBJ2-1
V gene: TRBV9
D gene: TRBD2
CDR3 length: 15

CDR3 DNA: TGTGCCAGTAGTAGTTATCCCGGGGGGGTCTATGGCTACACCTTC
CDR3 protein: CASSSYPGGVYGYTF
clone size: once
J gene: TRBJ1-2
V gene: TRBV19
D gene: .
CDR3 length: 15

CDR3 DNA: TGTGCCAGCAGTTCCAGCTCCTACGAGCAGTACTTC
CDR3 protein: CASSSSSYEQYF
clone size: .
J gene: TRBJ2-7
V gene: TRBV27
D gene: .
CDR3 length: 12

CDR3 DNA: TGCGCCAGCAGCTTGTCCCCGGACTTCACAGATACGCAGTATTTT
CDR3 protein: CASSLSPDFTDTQYF
clone size: .
J gene: TRBJ2-3
V gene: TRBV5-1
D gene: .
CDR3 length: 15

CDR3 DNA: TGCGCCAGCAGCCAAGAGGGACTAGCGTTGTTCTTC
CDR3 protein: CASSQEGLALFF
clone size: .
J gene: TRBJ2-1
V gene: TRBV4-1
D gene: TRBD2
CDR3 length: 12

CDR3 DNA: TGTGCCATCAGCTGGACAGGGGTTAGGGAGCAGTACTTC
CDR3 protein: CAISWTGVREQYF
clone size: .
J gene: TRBJ2-7
V gene: TRBV10-3
D gene: TRBD1
CDR3 length: 13

CDR3 DNA: TGTGCCTGGTCTAGGCTAGGATGGAACACTGAAGCTTTCTTT
CDR3 protein: CAWSRLGWNTEAFF
clone size: .
J gene: TRBJ1-1
V gene: TRBV30
D gene: .
CDR3 length: 14

CDR3 DNA: TGTGCCACCAGCAGAGGAAGCGGGAGTAGATATGAGCAGTTCTTC
CDR3 protein: CATSRGSGSRYEQFF
clone size: .
J gene: TRBJ2-1
V gene: TRBV15
D gene: TRBD2
CDR3 length: 15

CDR3 DNA: TGTGCCAGCAGCAAAAGACGGGCTAACTATGGCTACACCTTC
CDR3 protein: CASSKRRANYGYTF
clone size: .
J gene: TRBJ1-2
V gene: TRBV27
D gene: .
CDR3 length: 14

CDR3 DNA: TGTGCCAGCAGCACCCTTAGCGGGAGGGCTACCGGGGAGCTGTTTTTT
CDR3 protein: CASSTLSGRATGELFF
clone size: .
J gene: TRBJ2-2
V gene: TRBV11-3
D gene: TRBD2
CDR3 length: 16

CDR3 DNA: TGCGCCAGCAGCCATCTCGACACAGGGGAGTACGAGCAGTACTTC
CDR3 protein: CASSHLDTGEYEQYF
clone size: .
J gene: TRBJ2-7
V gene: TRBV4-1
D gene: TRBD1
CDR3 length: 15

CDR3 DNA: TGTGCCAGCAGCTTAGGTTCTCGGTTCCCACCGGATGAGCAGTTCTTC
CDR3 protein: CASSLGSRFPPDEQFF
clone size: .
J gene: TRBJ2-1
V gene: TRBV7-3
D gene: .
CDR3 length: 16

CDR3 DNA: TGTGCCAGCAGCGTAGAGGCCCGTGGGTCTAGCCGGAACACCGGGGAGCTGTTTTTT
CDR3 protein: CASSVEARGSSRNTGELFF
clone size: once
J gene: TRBJ2-2
V gene: TRBV9
D gene: .
CDR3 length: 19

CDR3 DNA: TGTGCCAGCAGTATAGGCGGGCTGAACACTGAAGCTTTCTTT
CDR3 protein: CASSIGGLNTEAFF
clone size: .
J gene: TRBJ1-1
V gene: TRBV27
D gene: .
CDR3 length: 14

CDR3 DNA: TGTGCCAGCAGCTTAGATCGTACAGCCGAAGCTTTCTTT
CDR3 protein: CASSLDRTAEAFF
clone size: .
J gene: TRBJ1-1
V gene: TRBV11-2
D gene: .
CDR3 length: 13

CDR3 DNA: TGTGCCAGCAGCTCCAGGGGGCCCTATGGCTACACCTTC
CDR3 protein: CASSSRGPYGYTF
clone size: .
J gene: TRBJ1-2
V gene: TRBV11-2
D gene: TRBD1
CDR3 length: 13

CDR3 DNA: TGTGCCAGTATAAGGGGGCTCGCCTACGAGCAGTACTTC
CDR3 protein: CASIRGLAYEQYF
clone size: .
J gene: TRBJ2-7
V gene: TRBV19
D gene: TRBD1
CDR3 length: 13

CDR3 DNA: TGTGCCTGGTCCACAGGGGGCAATCAGCCCCAGCATTTT
CDR3 protein: CAWSTGGNQPQHF
clone size: .
J gene: TRBJ1-5
V gene: TRBV30
D gene: TRBD1
CDR3 length: 13

CDR3 DNA: TGTGCCAGCAGACTGGGACAGGGGGTCGACGAGCAGTACTTC
CDR3 protein: CASRLGQGVDEQYF
clone size: .
J gene: TRBJ2-7
V gene: TRBV27
D gene: TRBD1
CDR3 length: 14

CDR3 DNA: TGTGCCAGCAGCCCCCCCTGGGGCGAAAGCACCTACGAGCAGTACTTC
CDR3 protein: CASSPPWGESTYEQYF
clone size: .
J gene: TRBJ2-7
V gene: TRBV7-2
D gene: .
CDR3 length: 16

CDR3 DNA: TGTGCCAGCAGTGGCGGGACAGGGATTTTCTACGAGCAGTACTTC
CDR3 protein: CASSGGTGIFYEQYF
clone size: .
J gene: TRBJ2-7
V gene: TRBV6-1
D gene: TRBD1
CDR3 length: 15

CDR3 DNA: TGTGCCAGCAGCGCCCGGACAGGGCTCGGCTATGGCTACACCTTC
CDR3 protein: CASSARTGLGYGYTF
clone size: .
J gene: TRBJ1-2
V gene: TRBV7-9
D gene: TRBD1
CDR3 length: 15

CDR3 DNA: TGTGCCTGGAGTTCAGGGGTCCATCAGCCCCAGCATTTT
CDR3 protein: CAWSSGVHQPQHF
clone size: .
J gene: TRBJ1-5
V gene: TRBV30
D gene: .
CDR3 length: 13

CDR3 DNA: TGTGCCAGCTCTGGGAGGGGAACTAATGAAAAACTGTTTTTT
CDR3 protein: CASSGRGTNEKLFF
clone size: .
J gene: TRBJ1-4
V gene: TRBV27
D gene: .
CDR3 length: 14

CDR3 DNA: TGTGCCAGCAGCCGGGACTACCCTTACGAGCAGTACTTC
CDR3 protein: CASSRDYPYEQYF
clone size: .
J gene: TRBJ2-7
V gene: TRBV13
D gene: TRBD2
CDR3 length: 13

CDR3 DNA: TGTGCCCCGGGGGCTAGCGGGAGGGCCTCCTACGAGCAGTACTTC
CDR3 protein: CAPGASGRASYEQYF
clone size: .
J gene: TRBJ2-7
V gene: TRBV10-3
D gene: TRBD2
CDR3 length: 15

CDR3 DNA: TGTGCCAGCAGCGGACCTGATGACAGAACCAATCAGCCCCAGCATTTT
CDR3 protein: CASSGPDDRTNQPQHF
clone size: .
J gene: TRBJ1-5
V gene: TRBV9
D gene: .
CDR3 length: 16

CDR3 DNA: TGTGCCAGCAGCCCCAGGACAGGGAAGAACACCGGGGAGCTGTTTTTT
CDR3 protein: CASSPRTGKNTGELFF
clone size: .
J gene: TRBJ2-2
V gene: TRBV9
D gene: TRBD1
CDR3 length: 16

CDR3 DNA: TGTGCCACCTGCGGACTAGCGGGAGACTGTGAGCAGTTCTTC
CDR3 protein: CATCGLAGDCEQFF
clone size: .
J gene: TRBJ2-1
V gene: TRBV6-6
D gene: TRBD2
CDR3 length: 14

CDR3 DNA: TGTGCGTCCAACGTCGGGGGAACTTCGAGTGAGCAGTTCTTC
CDR3 protein: CASNVGGTSSEQFF
clone size: .
J gene: TRBJ2-1
V gene: TRBV6-5
D gene: .
CDR3 length: 14

CDR3 DNA: TGCGCCAGCAGCTCTAGACGGGGGTTTTACAATGAGCAGTTCTTC
CDR3 protein: CASSSRRGFYNEQFF
clone size: .
J gene: TRBJ2-1
V gene: TRBV5-1
D gene: .
CDR3 length: 15

CDR3 DNA: TGTGCCTGGAGTGTACTAGCGGTCACAGATACGCAGTATTTT
CDR3 protein: CAWSVLAVTDTQYF
clone size: .
J gene: TRBJ2-3
V gene: TRBV30
D gene: TRBD2
CDR3 length: 14

CDR3 DNA: TGTGCCAGCAGCTTAGGCCCCCCGGACGAGCAGTACTTC
CDR3 protein: CASSLGPPDEQYF
clone size: .
J gene: TRBJ2-7
V gene: TRBV13
D gene: .
CDR3 length: 13

CDR3 DNA: TGTGCCAGCAGCTTAGGGTCCGGGGATGAGCAGTTCTTC
CDR3 protein: CASSLGSGDEQFF
clone size: .
J gene: TRBJ2-1
V gene: TRBV7-6
D gene: .
CDR3 length: 13

CDR3 DNA: TGTGCCAGCAGAATACAGGGGGGTGAGCAGTTCTTC
CDR3 protein: CASRIQGGEQFF
clone size: .
J gene: TRBJ2-1
V gene: TRBV27
D gene: TRBD1
CDR3 length: 12

CDR3 DNA: TGTGTCTCTACCGGGGAGAACACTGAAGCTTTCTTT
CDR3 protein: CVSTGENTEAFF
clone size: .
J gene: TRBJ1-1
V gene: TRBV19
D gene: .
CDR3 length: 12

CDR3 DNA: TGTGCCAGCAGCTTAGGGGGGGAGAACACCGGGGAGCTGTTTTTT
CDR3 protein: CASSLGGENTGELFF
clone size: .
J gene: TRBJ2-2
V gene: TRBV7-9
D gene: .
CDR3 length: 15

CDR3 DNA: TGTGCCAGCAGCCCGGGGTACGAGCAGTACTTC
CDR3 protein: CASSPGYEQYF
clone size: once
J gene: TRBJ2-7
V gene: TRBV7-9
D gene: .
CDR3 length: 11

CDR3 DNA: TGCGCCAGCAGCCTCAGGACAGGGCTAGCCAAAAACATTCAGTACTTC
CDR3 protein: CASSLRTGLAKNIQYF
clone size: .
J gene: TRBJ2-4
V gene: TRBV5-1
D gene: TRBD1
CDR3 length: 16

CDR3 DNA: TGTGCTAGTGCCGCTGGGGGGACAGGTCTTCAAGAGACCCAGTACTTC
CDR3 protein: CASAAGGTGLQETQYF
clone size: .
J gene: TRBJ2-5
V gene: TRBV12-5
D gene: TRBD1
CDR3 length: 16